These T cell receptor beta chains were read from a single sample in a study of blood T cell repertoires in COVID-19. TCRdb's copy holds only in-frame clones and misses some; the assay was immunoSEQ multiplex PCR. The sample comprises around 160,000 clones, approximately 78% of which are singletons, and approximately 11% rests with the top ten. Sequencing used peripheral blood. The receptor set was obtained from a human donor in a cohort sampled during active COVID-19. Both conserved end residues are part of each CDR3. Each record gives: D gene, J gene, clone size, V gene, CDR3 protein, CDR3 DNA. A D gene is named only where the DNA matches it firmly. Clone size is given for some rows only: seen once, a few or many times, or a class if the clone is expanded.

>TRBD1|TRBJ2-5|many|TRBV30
CAWSEGTAPAQYF
TGTGCCTGGAGTGAGGGGACAGCTCCCGCCCAGTACTTC
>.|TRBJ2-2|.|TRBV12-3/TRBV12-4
CASSFLAPGELFF
TGTGCCAGCAGTTTCCTAGCCCCCGGGGAGCTGTTTTTT
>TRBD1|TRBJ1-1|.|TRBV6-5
CASSYVRGLSTEAFF
TGTGCCAGCAGTTACGTCAGGGGGTTGTCCACTGAAGCTTTCTTT
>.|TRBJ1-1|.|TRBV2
CASSDMDRGGRAEAFF
TGTGCCAGCAGTGATATGGATCGCGGGGGCAGGGCTGAAGCTTTCTTT
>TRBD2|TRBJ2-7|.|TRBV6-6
CASSGSFSGLISYEQYF
TGTGCCAGCAGTGGATCCTTTAGCGGGCTAATCTCCTACGAGCAGTACTTC
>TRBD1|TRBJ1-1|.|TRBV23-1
CASTRPGGGLTNTEAFF
TGCGCCAGCACTAGGCCAGGGGGAGGCCTTACTAACACTGAAGCTTTCTTT
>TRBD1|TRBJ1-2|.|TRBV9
CASSVRDRVSGYTF
TGTGCCAGCAGCGTCCGGGACAGGGTTAGTGGCTACACCTTC
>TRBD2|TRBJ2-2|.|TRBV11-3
CASSSGTSGPGELFF
TGTGCCAGCAGCTCCGGGACTAGCGGCCCCGGGGAGCTGTTTTTT
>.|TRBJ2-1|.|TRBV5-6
CASSPTNEQFF
TGTGCCAGCAGCCCTACCAATGAGCAGTTCTTC
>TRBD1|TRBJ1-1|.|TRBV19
CASSILGQEKGNTEAFF
TGTGCCAGTAGTATTTTGGGACAGGAGAAGGGAAACACTGAAGCTTTCTTT
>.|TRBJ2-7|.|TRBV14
CASSQQGFYEQYF
TGTGCCAGCAGCCAACAGGGTTTTTACGAGCAGTACTTC
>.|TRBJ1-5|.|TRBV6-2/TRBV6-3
CASSLPVSNQPQHF
TGTGCCAGCAGTCTCCCAGTTAGCAATCAGCCCCAGCATTTT
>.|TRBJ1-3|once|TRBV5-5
CASSLAEGFSGNTIYF
TGTGCCAGCAGCTTGGCTGAGGGTTTTAGTGGAAACACCATATATTTT
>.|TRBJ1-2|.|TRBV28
CASSLPKTGMGGYTF
TGTGCCAGCAGTCTGCCTAAAACAGGGATGGGTGGCTACACCTTC
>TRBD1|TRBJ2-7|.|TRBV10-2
CASRFRQGRPCYEQYF
TGCGCCAGCAGATTTAGACAGGGCAGACCATGCTACGAGCAGTACTTC
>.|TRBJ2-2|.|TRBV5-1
CASSPRGAETGELFF
TGCGCCAGCAGCCCCCGTGGGGCAGAGACCGGGGAGCTGTTTTTT
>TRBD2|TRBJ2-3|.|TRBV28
CASREGAGGPDTQYF
TGTGCCAGCAGAGAAGGAGCGGGGGGGCCGGATACGCAGTATTTT
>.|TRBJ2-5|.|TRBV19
CASSGVETQYF
TGTGCCAGTTCAGGGGTAGAGACCCAGTACTTC
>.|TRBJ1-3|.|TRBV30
CAWSATPGHRGNTIYF
TGTGCCTGGAGTGCAACACCGGGACATAGGGGAAACACCATATATTTT
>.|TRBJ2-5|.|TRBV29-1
CSVQRETQYF
TGCAGCGTCCAGCGGGAGACCCAGTACTTC
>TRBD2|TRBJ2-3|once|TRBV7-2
CASSLVAGGVQEDTQYF
TGTGCCAGCAGCTTAGTGGCGGGAGGGGTGCAGGAAGATACGCAGTATTTT
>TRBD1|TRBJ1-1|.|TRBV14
CASSHYRGLRTEAFF
TGTGCCAGCAGCCATTACAGGGGGCTTCGGACTGAAGCTTTCTTT
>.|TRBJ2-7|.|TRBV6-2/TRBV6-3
CASSYSGTYEQYF
TGTGCCAGCAGTTACTCCGGGACCTACGAGCAGTACTTC
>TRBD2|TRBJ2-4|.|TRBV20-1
CSASISRSSRGDIQYF
TGCAGTGCTAGTATCTCCCGGTCTAGCCGGGGGGACATTCAGTACTTC
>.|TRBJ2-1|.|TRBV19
CASSIETRGSSYNEQFF
TGTGCCAGTAGTATAGAGACGAGGGGGAGCTCCTACAATGAGCAGTTCTTC
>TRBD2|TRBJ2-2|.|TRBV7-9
CASSPPLRTSPTGELFF
TGTGCCAGCAGCCCACCCCTCAGGACTAGTCCCACCGGGGAGCTGTTTTTT
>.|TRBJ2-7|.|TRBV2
CASSTKLALGDEQYF
TGTGCCAGCAGTACAAAACTAGCCCTAGGGGACGAGCAGTACTTC
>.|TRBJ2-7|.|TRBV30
CAWTRGVLGEQYF
TGTGCCTGGACCAGGGGAGTCTTGGGGGAGCAGTACTTC
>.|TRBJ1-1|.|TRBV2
CASNVGGGNTEAFF
TGTGCCAGCAACGTAGGCGGGGGGAACACTGAAGCTTTCTTT
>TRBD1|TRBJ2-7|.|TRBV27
CASSLEGGQASEQYF
TGTGCCAGCAGTTTAGAAGGAGGACAGGCATCCGAGCAGTACTTC
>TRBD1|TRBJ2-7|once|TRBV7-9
CASSFDRGQGLYEQYF
TGTGCCAGCAGCTTCGATCGGGGACAGGGTTTATACGAGCAGTACTTC
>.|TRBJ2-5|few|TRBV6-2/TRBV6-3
CASSYRGETQYF
TGTGCCAGCAGTTACAGAGGGGAGACCCAGTACTTC
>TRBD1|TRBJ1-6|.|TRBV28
CASSLPGQGNSPLHF
TGTGCCAGCAGCCTCCCGGGACAGGGGAATTCACCCCTCCACTTT
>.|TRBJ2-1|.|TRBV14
CASSQGGLGYNEQFF
TGTGCCAGCAGCCAAGGGGGGCTAGGATACAATGAGCAGTTCTTC
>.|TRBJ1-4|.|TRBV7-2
CASSPRATNEKLFF
TGTGCCAGCAGCCCTCGGGCAACTAATGAAAAACTGTTTTTT
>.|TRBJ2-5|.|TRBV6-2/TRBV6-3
CASSYSVHPRETQYF
TGTGCCAGCAGTTACTCGGTACACCCAAGAGAGACCCAGTACTTC
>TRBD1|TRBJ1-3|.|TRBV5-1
CASSLGTGAFSGNTIYF
TGCGCCAGCAGCCTCGGGACAGGGGCCTTCTCTGGAAACACCATATATTTT
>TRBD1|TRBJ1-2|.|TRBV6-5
CASRQGAGYGYTF
TGTGCCAGCAGACAGGGGGCCGGCTATGGCTACACCTTC
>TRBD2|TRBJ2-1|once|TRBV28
CASSLGSGLVMDEQFF
TGTGCCAGCAGCTTGGGTTCGGGACTAGTCATGGATGAGCAGTTCTTC
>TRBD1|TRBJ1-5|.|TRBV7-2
CASSSWTGQHSNQPQHF
TGTGCCAGCAGCTCCTGGACAGGGCAACATAGCAATCAGCCCCAGCATTTT
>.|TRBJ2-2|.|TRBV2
CASSGLNTGELFF
TGTGCCAGCAGTGGGCTCAACACCGGGGAGCTGTTTTTT
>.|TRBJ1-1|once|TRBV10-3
CAISETDLNTEAFF
TGTGCCATCAGTGAGACAGACCTGAACACTGAAGCTTTCTTT
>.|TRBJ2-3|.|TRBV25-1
CASSPDSRPTDTQYF
TGTGCCAGCAGTCCGGACAGCAGACCCACAGATACGCAGTATTTT
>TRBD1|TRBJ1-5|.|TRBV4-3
CASSQDFRDSSREPQHF
TGCGCCAGCAGCCAAGATTTCCGGGACAGCTCCCGGGAGCCCCAGCATTTT
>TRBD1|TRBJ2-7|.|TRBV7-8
CASSLAEQGPYEQYF
TGTGCCAGCAGCTTAGCCGAACAGGGGCCCTACGAGCAGTACTTC